This is a list of T cell receptor beta chains from one sample in a study of blood T cell repertoires in COVID-19. Profiled with immunoSEQ multiplex PCR; TCRdb holds only in-frame clones, not every one. The sample gives about 480,000 clones, around 89% of which show up once; more than 4% is in the top ten. Input material: peripheral blood. These TCRs come from a woman aged 25 to 45 with acute or convalescent COVID-19. CDR3s leave out the opening cysteine and the closing phenylalanine or tryptophan.

v_call cdr3_aa
TRBV18 ASSLSGVVTDTQY
TRBV28 ASRRTGKAETQY
TRBV27 ASSLAPGLYGELF
TRBV30 AWSQGQGAEKLF
TRBV5-4 ASSFGDRPNYGYT
TRBV5-4 ASSTRTKAGGGGYT
TRBV6-5 ASTLRTGDTEAF
TRBV24-1 ATSVAGSTDTQY
TRBV7-2 ASSLGQGRFPEAF
TRBV6-1 ASSERSNQPQH
TRBV14 ASSPTVDGKLF
TRBV7-3 ASSPNRGRSNEQF
TRBV5-8 ASSLGRTYEQY
TRBV18 ASSPSLGQGGPMNTEAF
TRBV19 ASSTLQGESGANVLT
TRBV3-1/TRBV3-2 ASSQEREYNEQF
TRBV6-1 ASSVRPDTNFHYGYT
TRBV3-1/TRBV3-2 ASSQDRVKTDTQY
TRBV12-3/TRBV12-4 ASTDSYGYT
TRBV19 ASSIGEQGTEQY
TRBV6-5 ASSKTSGIQETQY
TRBV5-4 ASSHSSSVNTEAF
TRBV7-8 ASSPRRGGEEQPQH
TRBV21-1 ASSKDRTGWSQPQH
TRBV7-6 ASSLELGAVNEKLF
TRBV2 ASTSLASAYEQY
TRBV5-1 ASSSRVVSSGANVLT
TRBV29-1 SALWGDAEAF
TRBV6-6 ASSLGTETGSPLH
TRBV27 ASSFRENTGELF
TRBV11-3 ASSLSRWGQGTDTQY
TRBV2 ASNFREGFSRGANVLT
TRBV11-2 ASSLGLAGGPPRETQY
TRBV7-9 ASSPLGLAGAPGEF
TRBV7-9 ASSLAGATESTIY
TRBV7-2 ASSLVGDLF
TRBV6-5 ASSSGTGYNQPQH
TRBV7-2 ASSVGILNYGYT
TRBV5-4 ASSLGLAGTNEQF
TRBV9 ASSGLGQHTNYGYT
TRBV12-3/TRBV12-4 ASSSGGNYGYT